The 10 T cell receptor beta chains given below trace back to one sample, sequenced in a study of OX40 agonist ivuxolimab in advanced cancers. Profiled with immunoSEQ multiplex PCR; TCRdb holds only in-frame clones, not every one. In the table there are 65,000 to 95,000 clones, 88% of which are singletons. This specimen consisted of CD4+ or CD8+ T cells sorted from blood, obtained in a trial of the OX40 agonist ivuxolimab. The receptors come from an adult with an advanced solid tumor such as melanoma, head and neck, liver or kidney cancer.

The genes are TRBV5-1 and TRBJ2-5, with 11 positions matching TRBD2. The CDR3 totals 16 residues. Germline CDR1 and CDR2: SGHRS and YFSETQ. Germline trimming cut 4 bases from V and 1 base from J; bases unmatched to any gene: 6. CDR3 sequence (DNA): TGCGCCAGCAGCCAGGGACTAGCGGCAAGCCAAGAGACCCAGTACTTC. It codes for CASSQGLAASQETQYF.

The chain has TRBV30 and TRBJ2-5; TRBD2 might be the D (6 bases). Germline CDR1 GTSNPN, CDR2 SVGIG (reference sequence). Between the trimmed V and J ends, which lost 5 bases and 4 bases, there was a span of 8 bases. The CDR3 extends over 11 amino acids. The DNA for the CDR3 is TGTGCCTGGGCGGGGCCAGAGACCCAGTACTTC. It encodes CAWAGPETQYF.

CDR3 protein: CASSEHGGLQETQYF. Written as DNA, the CDR3 is TGTGCCAGCAGTGAACACGGCGGGCTCCAAGAGACCCAGTACTTC. The chain joins TRBV6-1 to TRBJ2-5, with D perhaps matching TRBD2 (5 bases). Per germline, CDR1 MNHNS and CDR2 SASEGT. The CDR3 totals 15 residues. Trimming removed 2 bases from V and 1 base from J, with 11 bases in between.

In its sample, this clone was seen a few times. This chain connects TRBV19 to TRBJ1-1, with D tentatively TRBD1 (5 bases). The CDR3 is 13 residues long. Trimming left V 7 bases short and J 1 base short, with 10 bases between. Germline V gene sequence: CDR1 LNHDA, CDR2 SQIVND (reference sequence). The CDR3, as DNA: TGTGCCAGTACCGGACAAAGGAACACTGAAGCTTTCTTT. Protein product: CASTGQRNTEAFF.

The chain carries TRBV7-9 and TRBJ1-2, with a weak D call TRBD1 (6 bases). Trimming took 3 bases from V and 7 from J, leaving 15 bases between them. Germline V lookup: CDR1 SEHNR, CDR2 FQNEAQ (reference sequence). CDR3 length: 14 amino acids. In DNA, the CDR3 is TGTGCCAGCAGCTTGATCACAGGGACTGGTGGCTACACCTTC. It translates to CASSLITGTGGYTF.

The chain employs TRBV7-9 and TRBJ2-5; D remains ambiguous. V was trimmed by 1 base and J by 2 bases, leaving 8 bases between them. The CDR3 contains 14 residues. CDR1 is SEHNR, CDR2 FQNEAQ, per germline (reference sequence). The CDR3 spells CASSLVAKQETQYF. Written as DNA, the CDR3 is TGTGCCAGCAGCTTAGTTGCGAAGCAAGAGACCCAGTACTTC.

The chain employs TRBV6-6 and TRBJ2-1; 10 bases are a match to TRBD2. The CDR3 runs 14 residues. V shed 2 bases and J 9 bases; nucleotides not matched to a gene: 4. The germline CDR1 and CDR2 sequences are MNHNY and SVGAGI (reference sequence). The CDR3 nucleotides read TGTGCCAGCAGTTACCTAGCGGGAGAAAGTGAGCAGTTCTTC. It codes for CASSYLAGESEQFF.

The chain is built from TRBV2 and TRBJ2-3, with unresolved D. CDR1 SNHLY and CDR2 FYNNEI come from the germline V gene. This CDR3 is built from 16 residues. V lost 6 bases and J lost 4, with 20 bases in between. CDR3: CASRPYSFSASDTQYF. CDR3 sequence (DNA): TGTGCCAGCAGACCTTACAGTTTTTCCGCGTCAGATACGCAGTATTTT.

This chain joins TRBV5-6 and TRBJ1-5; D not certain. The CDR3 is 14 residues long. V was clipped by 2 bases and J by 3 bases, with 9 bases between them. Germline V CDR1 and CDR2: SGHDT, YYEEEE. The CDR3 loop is CASSFGVDNQPQHF. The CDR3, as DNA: TGTGCCAGCAGCTTCGGGGTTGACAATCAGCCCCAGCATTTT.

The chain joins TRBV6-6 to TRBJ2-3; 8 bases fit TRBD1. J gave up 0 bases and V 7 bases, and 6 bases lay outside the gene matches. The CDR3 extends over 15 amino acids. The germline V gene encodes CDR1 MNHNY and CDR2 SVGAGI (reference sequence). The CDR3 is CASTGTGISTDTQYF. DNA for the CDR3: TGTGCCAGCACTGGGACAGGAATTAGCACAGATACGCAGTATTTT.